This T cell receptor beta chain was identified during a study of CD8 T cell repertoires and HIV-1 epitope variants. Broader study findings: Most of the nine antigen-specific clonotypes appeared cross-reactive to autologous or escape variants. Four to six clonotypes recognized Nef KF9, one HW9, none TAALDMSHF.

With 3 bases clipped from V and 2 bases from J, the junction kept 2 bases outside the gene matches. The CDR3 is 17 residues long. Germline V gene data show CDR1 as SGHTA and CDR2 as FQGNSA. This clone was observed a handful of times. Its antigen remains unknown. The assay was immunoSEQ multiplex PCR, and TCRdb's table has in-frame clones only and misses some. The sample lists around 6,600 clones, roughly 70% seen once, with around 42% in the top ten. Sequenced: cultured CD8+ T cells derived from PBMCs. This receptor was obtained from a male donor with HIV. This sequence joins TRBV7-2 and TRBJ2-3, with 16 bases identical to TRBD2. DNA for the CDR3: TGTGCCAGCAGCTTGGGACTAGCGGGAGGGCCCACAGATACGCAGTATTTT. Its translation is CASSLGLAGGPTDTQYF.